This T cell receptor (beta chain) was sequenced during a study of cytomegalovirus exposure and HLA in healthy donors. Broader study findings: HLA restriction was apparent for most CMV-associated TCR beta chains in a later analysis.

On this clone itself: Antigen specificity is unknown.

Trimming pared 0 bases from V and 0 bases from J, leaving 11 bases between. CDR3 length: 17 residues. Per germline, CDR1 KGHSH and CDR2 LQKENI. PCR amplification relied on 60 Vbeta primers (plus 13 Jbeta primers). The method was immunoSEQ multiplex PCR; TCRdb's version includes in-frame clones alone and lacks a portion of them. Its table records over 75,000 clones. This chain connects TRBV18 to TRBJ1-4, with no clear D. Sequencing input: PBMCs. The sequence was obtained from a girl aged 5-17 years in good health and CMV-seropositive. The CDR3 protein is CASSPPGRLATNEKLFF. CDR3 nucleotide sequence: TGTGCCAGCTCACCACCGGGGAGGCTTGCAACTAATGAAAAACTGTTTTTT.